This T cell receptor beta chain came from a study of CD8+ T cells in alopecia areata (dated by TCRdb to 2016 to 2018). Looking at the study overall: The treated patients took part in an open-label pilot trial in which moderate-to-severe alopecia areata was treated with oral tofacitinib at 5 to 10 mg twice daily. immunoSEQ multiplex PCR using 35 Vbeta forward primers and 13 Jbeta reverse primers was used to amplify TCRbeta CDR3 regions. Tofacitinib was administered for 6 to 18 months, and 6 months of follow-up off drug were then conducted to assess delayed response and recurrence. For the treated patients, the SALT score, which quantifies what percentage of scalp surface area is affected, served as the measure of disease severity. The study used high-throughput TCRbeta sequencing to examine T cell clonal expansion in alopecia areata, in both the C3H/HeJ mouse model and human patients. Human TCRbeta sequencing covered scalp tissue and sorted CD4+ and CD8+ peripheral blood T cells from patchy and totalis/universalis alopecia areata patients and healthy controls. Tofacitinib-treated patients had biopsies at baseline and at 4 and 24 weeks of treatment, with a later scalp biopsy in several patients. Scalp clonality was compared across normal scalp (n=4), patchy alopecia areata scalp (n=8), and alopecia totalis/universalis scalp (n=8). RNA was obtained with the PAXgene miRNA kit for fixed scalp, the miRNeasy kit for PBMCs, and the RNeasy kit for mouse skin.

General conclusions and limits of the study: Scalp TCR repertoire analysis is complicated because resident alphabeta T cells in normal human skin are also sequenced, whereas mouse skin is dominated by gammadelta T cells. TCR sequences shared between patients were less clear than in mice, possibly partly because of HLA diversity in the patient population. Because the treated cohort was small and had just a single nonresponder, larger studies are needed to establish links between baseline CD8+ expansion and response. Scalp clonality and the number of expanded CD8+ clones among the top 100 scalp clones were significantly decreased by tofacitinib. During tofacitinib treatment, many expanded lesional clones remained in scalp and blood, and this persistence may partly explain relapse after treatment is stopped. Higher clonality and more expanded CD8+ clones were observed in lesional scalp than in normal scalp, particularly in alopecia totalis/universalis, a finding suggestive of antigenic drive.

Library preparation was by the immunoSEQ multiplex PCR assay. RNA was extracted from all samples and reverse transcribed into cDNA as template for TCR sequencing. SuperScript III was used for first-strand cDNA synthesis, primed with a 2:1 mix of oligo-dT and random hexamers. A synthetic immune receptor repertoire was used to measure amplification bias, and any remaining bias was corrected computationally. Per the authors' processing: Raw reads were preprocessed to remove errors, and CDR3 was defined according to IMGT conventions as the region from the conserved cysteine to phenylalanine. To get clonality, Shannon entropy was normalized by log2 of the number of productive unique TCRs and the result was subtracted from 1. CD4 or CD8 identity of scalp clones was inferred by cross-referencing scalp TCRbeta sequences with sorted blood CD4 and CD8 repertoires. In its TCRdb copy, this immuneACCESS table keeps in-frame sequences only and misses some clones. Where compared with another copy, unresolved V genes explain less than half of these, and the others have no known cause. The V and J calls and the clone size are those of that table, but D and trimming were determined from the DNA. This sample is represented by some 200,000 clones; approximately 57% of them were singletons. Roughly 1.5% of the sample goes to the ten largest clones.

Trimming leaves V shorter by 3 bases and J shorter by 4 bases, with the junction holding 12 bases beyond the gene matches. The CDR3 starts with the cysteine, ends with the phenylalanine, and has 16 residues. Only the CDR3 DNA stays, 48 bases, in frame from base 1. Sequences GTSNPN (CDR1) and SVGIG (CDR2) are obtained from the germline V gene (reference sequence). The time point label, read with the paper, signifies: more than 3 weeks on oral tofacitinib. According to the study, the label for this sample's treatment or condition signals: oral pan-JAK inhibitor, 5-10 mg twice daily. Lesional scalp punch biopsies and peripheral blood were obtained from alopecia areata patients. PBMCs were separated by density centrifugation and stained for CD3, CD4 and CD8, after which CD4+ and CD8+ T cells were sorted on a FACSAria. Of note for this clone: There is no known antigen for this receptor. No per-base quality is available; no much larger clone lies one base away.

The chain links TRBV30 with TRBJ2-1; 7 central nucleotides agree with TRBD2. The specimen comprised CD4+ T cells sorted from blood, sampled at week 4, from a patient treated with tofacitinib. The TCR sequence derives from a human donor with alopecia areata. The CDR3 here reads CAWRPRMGGRYNEQFF. Here is the DNA: TGTGCCTGGAGGCCGCGTATGGGCGGGAGATACAATGAGCAGTTCTTC.